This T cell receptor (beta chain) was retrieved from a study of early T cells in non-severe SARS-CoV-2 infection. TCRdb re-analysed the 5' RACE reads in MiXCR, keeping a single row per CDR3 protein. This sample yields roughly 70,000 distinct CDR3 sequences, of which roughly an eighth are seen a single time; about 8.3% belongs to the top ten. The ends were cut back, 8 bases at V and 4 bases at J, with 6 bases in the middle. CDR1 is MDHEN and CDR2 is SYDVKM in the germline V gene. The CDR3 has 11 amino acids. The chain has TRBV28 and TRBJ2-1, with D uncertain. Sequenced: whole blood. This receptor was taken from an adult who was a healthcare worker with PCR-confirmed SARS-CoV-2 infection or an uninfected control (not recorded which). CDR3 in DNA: TGTGCCAGCGGGCAATACAATGAGCAGTTCTTC. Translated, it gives CASGQYNEQFF. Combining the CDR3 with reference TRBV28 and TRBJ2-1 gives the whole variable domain DVKVTQSSRYLVKRTGEKVFLECVQDMDHENMFWYRQDPGLGLRLIYFSYDVKMKEKGDIPEGYSVSREKKERFSLILESASTNQTSMYLCASGQYNEQFFGPGTRLTVL.